The 6 T cell receptor beta chains given below trace back to one sample, sequenced in a study of blood T cell repertoires in COVID-19. Some clones are missing from TCRdb's copy, which holds only in-frame ones; the method was immunoSEQ multiplex PCR. This sample has over 200,000 clones, with roughly 84% found just once. The material sequenced was peripheral blood. All receptors derive from a man in his forties who had recovered from COVID-19.

V gene TRBV2 combines with J gene TRBJ1-1; D gene ambiguous. This CDR3 region has 13 residues. V was clipped by 4 bases and J by 2 bases, with 8 bases between them. Looked up from germline, CDR1 is SNHLY and CDR2 is FYNNEI. The CDR3 is CASSVDTNTEAFF. As DNA, the CDR3 is TGTGCCAGCAGTGTTGACACTAACACTGAAGCTTTCTTT. Based on the CDR3 plus reference TRBV2 and TRBJ1-1, the full variable domain is EPEVTQTPSHQVTQMGQEVILRCVPISNHLYFYWYRQILGQKVEFLVSFYNNEISEKSEIFDDQFSVERPDGSNFTLKIRSTKLEDSAMYFCASSVDTNTEAFFGQGTRLTVV.

This chain joins TRBV5-1 and TRBJ2-5; TRBD1 matches 8 bases. Germline V gene lookup returns CDR1 SGHRS and CDR2 YFSETQ. V lost 5 bases and J lost 5; bases outside the gene matches: 8. The CDR3 has 14 amino acids. The CDR3 here is CASSSGQGSETQYF. The CDR3 coding sequence is TGCGCCAGCAGTTCCGGACAGGGTAGCGAGACCCAGTACTTC.

This chain joins TRBV29-1 and TRBJ2-3; 7 positions agree with TRBD2. Trimming removed 5 bases from V and 5 bases from J; junction bases left unmatched: 7. Germline values: CDR1 SQVTM, CDR2 ANQGSEA. This CDR3 has 13 amino acids. CDR3: CSVCAGEEDTQYF. Written as DNA, the CDR3 is TGCAGCGTTTGCGCGGGAGAGGAAGATACGCAGTATTTT.

There are a few counts of this clone. This chain links TRBV29-1 with TRBJ1-1, with 8 nucleotides matching TRBD1. This CDR3 is 15 amino acids long. The junction had 12 bases not matched to a gene; V was cut back by 3 bases and J by 6 bases. Germline V CDR1 and CDR2: SQVTM, ANQGSEA. The CDR3 reads CSVEGSYRGSAEAFF. DNA for the CDR3: TGCAGCGTTGAGGGAAGTTACAGGGGGTCGGCTGAAGCTTTCTTT.

The CDR3 region has the DNA TGTGCCAGCAGCTTAGATTTGACAGCCAACTATGGCTACACCTTC. Protein: CASSLDLTANYGYTF. This rearrangement joins TRBV11-3 to TRBJ1-2, with D maybe TRBD1 (5 bases). The CDR3 runs to 15 residues. Germline assignment: CDR1 SGHNT and CDR2 YENEEA. V dropped 0 bases and J dropped 2 bases, with 10 bases sitting between them.

Many counts were recorded for this clone. V gene TRBV19 combines with J gene TRBJ1-4, with D perhaps TRBD1 (5 bases). The CDR3 spans 14 residues. V lost 7 bases and J lost 6, with 15 bases in between. Germline CDR1 and CDR2: LNHDA and SQIVND (reference sequence). CDR3 nucleotide sequence: TGTGCCAGTACCCCCGCGGGGGGTCATGAAAAACTGTTTTTT. It codes for CASTPAGGHEKLFF.